Presented here are 21 T cell receptor beta chains from one specimen sequenced in a study of shared clonotypes between healthy human individuals. Here immunoSEQ multiplex PCR was the method, and the copy in TCRdb shows in-frame clones only, minus some. This sample has 450,000 to 500,000 clones; around four fifths occur once, and the top ten carry around 12%. Material: PBMCs. Receptors were obtained from a woman aged 40 to 50 in good health. Some clones in this sample may be carry-over from other donors' samples.

The chain is built from TRBV12-1 and TRBJ2-1; the D segment call TRBD2 is taken from the table without a DNA check. TRBV12-1 is a pseudogene. CDR3 size: 16 residues. The CDR3 DNA sequence: TGTGCCAGCAGCTTTTGGACTAGCGGGGGGTACAATGAGCAGTTCTTC. Amino acid sequence: CASSFWTSGGYNEQFF.

The chain employs TRBV28 and TRBJ2-7, with TRBD2 matching 10 bases. Germline CDR1 reads MDHEN; CDR2 reads SYDVKM. J gave up 3 bases and V 4 bases, and 9 bases lay outside the gene matches. The CDR3 consists of 16 residues. The CDR3 sequence is CASSWLAGEGFYEQYF. The CDR3 nucleotides read TGTGCCAGCAGTTGGCTAGCGGGAGAGGGGTTCTACGAGCAGTACTTC.

This clone showed up just a few times. This sequence joins TRBV18 and TRBJ1-6; TRBD1 might be the D (5 bases). V was shortened by 6 bases and J by 8 bases, with 11 bases between the two germline ends. Germline V gene sequence: CDR1 KGHSH, CDR2 LQKENI. The CDR3 is made up of 13 amino acids. The CDR3 coding sequence is TGTGCCAGCTCGGGGGGTTTGGATTCACCCCTCCACTTT. Amino acids: CASSGGLDSPLHF.

This sequence joins TRBV7-4 and TRBJ2-5; D is unclear. CDR3 length: 12 amino acids. V lost 0 bases and J lost 5, with 4 bases in between. The germline gives CDR1 SGHVT, CDR2 SQSDAQ. DNA for the CDR3: TGTGCCAGCAGCTTAGCGATCGAGACCCAGTACTTC. Amino acid sequence: CASSLAIETQYF.

In this sample, this clone turned up once. The chain uses TRBV28 and TRBJ2-7, with D perhaps matching TRBD2 (5 bases). Trimming left V 2 bases short and J 4 bases short, with 15 bases between. CDR3 length: 15 residues. Germline lookup yields CDR1 MDHEN and CDR2 SYDVKM. CDR3 bases: TGTGCCAGCAGTTTAGTAATCGGGGATGTATACGAGCAGTACTTC. Its translation is CASSLVIGDVYEQYF.

This chain joins TRBV27 and TRBJ2-5; possibly TRBD1 for D (6 bases). CDR1 MNHEY and CDR2 SMNVEV come from the germline V gene (reference sequence). This CDR3 is 13 amino acids long. V gave up 6 bases and J gave up 7 bases, with 15 bases separating them. The CDR3 loop reads CASSPRQDGTQYF. The CDR3 coding sequence is TGTGCCAGCAGCCCCCGACAGGATGGGACCCAGTACTTC.

V is TRBV28 and J is TRBJ1-5, with D hard to call. There are 15 residues in the CDR3. CDR1 is MDHEN, CDR2 SYDVKM, per germline. Trimming took off 1 base at V and 5 bases at J, with 12 bases between the two ends. CDR3 region: CASSLSGQTHQPQHF. The CDR3 region has the DNA TGTGCCAGCAGTTTATCCGGCCAGACTCATCAGCCCCAGCATTTT.

This clone was observed once. This chain joins TRBV4-1 and TRBJ1-1; maybe TRBD1 (5 bases). Trimming pared 0 bases from V and 5 bases from J, leaving 13 bases between. Germline V gene sequence: CDR1 MGHRA, CDR2 YSYEKL. The CDR3 spans 15 residues. CDR3 nucleotides: TGCGCCAGCAGCCAAGATCTGGGGCCTGGGACTGAAGCTTTCTTT. Encoded protein: CASSQDLGPGTEAFF.

The sample holds many counts of this clone. The J gene is TRBJ1-1, the V gene TRBV4-2, with D tentatively TRBD1 (5 bases). Trimming took off 0 bases at V and 1 base at J, with 9 bases between the two ends. The length of the CDR3 is 15 residues. The germline CDR1 and CDR2 sequences are LGHNA and YNFKEQ. The CDR3 loop is CASSQDGTGNTEAFF. CDR3 sequence (DNA): TGTGCCAGCAGCCAAGATGGGACGGGGAACACTGAAGCTTTCTTT.

The V and J genes are TRBV5-6 and TRBJ1-1, with a weak D call TRBD1 (6 bases). Germline V gives CDR1 SGHDT, CDR2 YYEEEE. This CDR3 has 16 residues. Trimming cost V 1 base and J 3 bases, with 16 bases left between them. The CDR3 reads CASSLRRTAWDTEAFF. The CDR3 nucleotides read TGTGCCAGCAGCTTGAGGAGGACAGCCTGGGACACTGAAGCTTTCTTT.

The chain has TRBV7-2 and TRBJ2-3; TRBD2 matches at 12 bases. Germline loops: CDR1 SGHTA, CDR2 FQGNSA. After removal of 5 bases from V and 10 bases from J, the junction contained 7 bases not matched to a gene. CDR3 length: 14 amino acids. This CDR3 reads CASSAQTSGRAQYF. CDR3 in DNA: TGTGCCAGCAGCGCCCAGACTAGCGGGAGAGCGCAGTATTTT.

The gene calls are TRBV14 and TRBJ2-5; D possibly uses TRBD1 or TRBD2 (6 bases each). The CDR3 extends over 17 amino acids. Trimming removed 4 bases at V and 4 bases at J, with 22 bases between. Germline V lookup: CDR1 SGHDN, CDR2 FVKESK. CDR3 in DNA: TGTGCCAGCAGCCCTACACCCAGGGGAGGAGGTGGAGAGACCCAGTACTTC. Its protein is CASSPTPRGGGGETQYF. The full variable domain, its missing parts supplied by reference TRBV14 and TRBJ2-5, is EAGVTQFPSHSVIEKGQTVTLRCDPISGHDNLYWYRRVMGKEIKFLLHFVKESKQDESGMPNNRFLAERTGGTYSTLKVQPAELEDSGVYFCASSPTPRGGGGETQYFGPGTRLLVL.

The chain carries TRBV9 and TRBJ2-3; the match to TRBD1 covers 12 bases. With V trimmed by 4 bases and J by 3 bases, 6 bases remained unmatched. Germline-derived CDR1 and CDR2 are SGDLS and YYNGEE. The CDR3 extends over 16 amino acids. The chain's CDR3 is CASSYGTGGLTDTQYF. CDR3 coding DNA: TGTGCCAGCAGCTACGGGACAGGGGGCCTAACAGATACGCAGTATTTT.

This chain links TRBV6-1 with TRBJ2-7; TRBD1 aligns across 7 bases. CDR3 size: 13 residues. V lost 7 bases and J lost 3; bases outside the gene matches: 6. Per the germline V gene, CDR1 is MNHNS and CDR2 is SASEGT. The CDR3 region has the DNA TGTGCCAGCAAAATACCAGGGGGCTACGAGCAGTACTTC. Protein: CASKIPGGYEQYF.

The chain is built from TRBV30 and TRBJ2-3; 7 bases agree with TRBD1. In germline, CDR1 is GTSNPN, CDR2 SVGIG (reference sequence). The trim removed 1 base at V and 7 bases at J, leaving 8 bases unmatched. This CDR3 is built from 14 residues. CDR3 DNA: TGTGCCTGGAGTGAAGGGGGCTATTTGAATACGCAGTATTTT. Protein: CAWSEGGYLNTQYF.

V usage is TRBV30 and J usage is TRBJ2-7, with 13 nucleotides matching TRBD2. CDR1 and CDR2 from the germline V gene are GTSNPN and SVGIG (reference sequence). J gave up 4 bases and V 3 bases, and 3 bases lay outside the gene matches. CDR3 length equals 14 residues. The CDR3 protein is CAWSAGLAGYEQYF. DNA of the CDR3: TGTGCCTGGAGCGCGGGACTAGCGGGATACGAGCAGTACTTC.

This chain links TRBV19 with TRBJ2-3, with 8 bases aligning to TRBD2. The V segment lost 6 bases and the J segment 5 bases; nucleotides outside the gene matches: 10. Germline CDR1 reads LNHDA; CDR2 reads SQIVND (reference sequence). There are 15 residues in the CDR3. The CDR3 DNA sequence: TGTGCCAGTAGAGGGTTTGCGGGAGGTCTAGATACGCAGTATTTT. This gives the protein CASRGFAGGLDTQYF.

CDR3 loop: CASTPGLAARYEQYF. Here the CDR3 DNA reads TGTGCCAGCACCCCTGGACTAGCAGCTCGCTACGAGCAGTACTTC. The V and J genes are TRBV28 and TRBJ2-7; TRBD2 matches 8 bases. The germline V gene has CDR1 MDHEN and CDR2 SYDVKM. The V and J ends lost 7 bases and 3 bases, in that order; junction bases with no gene match: 11. The CDR3 is 15 amino acids.

This clone was detected only once. The chain couples TRBV7-8 to TRBJ1-4; D uncertain. Germline V gene data show CDR1 as SGHVS and CDR2 as FQNEAQ. Trimming took 5 bases from V and 1 from J, leaving 14 bases between them. This CDR3 has 16 residues. CDR3 DNA sequence: TGTGCCAGCAGCCCGTATAAGACCGAAACTAATGAAAAACTGTTTTTT. This translates into CASSPYKTETNEKLFF.

The genes are TRBV6-1 and TRBJ2-5; TRBD1 aligns across 10 bases. Germline assignment: CDR1 MNHNS and CDR2 SASEGT. The trim removed 8 bases at V and 5 bases at J, leaving 11 bases unmatched. The CDR3 is 15 amino acids. This CDR3 is CASSRGQGVDETQYF. CDR3 nucleotide sequence: TGTGCCAGCTCCAGAGGACAGGGGGTGGATGAGACCCAGTACTTC.

Ten or more counts support this clone. The V gene is TRBV5-4, the J gene TRBJ2-6, with D maybe TRBD2 (7 bases). CDR3 length: 18 residues. V dropped 1 base and J dropped 1 base, with 15 bases sitting between them. The germline CDR1 and CDR2 sequences are SGHNT and YYREEE (reference sequence). CDR3 amino acids: CASSLFRGAESGANVLTF. CDR3 sequence (DNA): TGTGCCAGCAGCTTGTTCCGGGGGGCGGAATCTGGGGCCAACGTCCTGACTTTC.